A single sample gave rise to the 24 T cell receptor beta chains below, sequenced in a study of T cells in Graves' hyperthyroidism and ophthalmopathy. RNA transcripts were the template for amplifying TCR beta CDR3 regions. In the first-round RT-PCR of the TCR CDR3, the HTBI primer set was used. TCRdb used MiXCR to reprocess the multiplex PCR reads, holding one entry per CDR3 protein. Found here are under 400,000 distinct CDR3 sequences, around a sixth of them singletons; the top ten hold 33%. The specimen sequenced was blood. These receptors originate from a man under 40 with Graves' hyperthyroidism.

This clonotype has a count of ten or more. The chain recombines TRBV7-9 with TRBJ2-3, with no clear D. Germline V gene sequence: CDR1 SEHNR, CDR2 FQNEAQ (reference sequence). With 2 bases removed from V and 1 base from J, the gap between germline ends came to 7 bases. This CDR3 region has 14 residues. The CDR3 region is CASSLRVGTDTQYF. The CDR3 bases are TGTGCCAGCAGCTTAAGAGTGGGCACAGATACGCAGTATTTT.

The table lists this clonotype with many counts. The DNA for the CDR3 is TGTGCCAGCAGCTTTGGGTTTGGACTAGCGGCAATCAAGGGACACAATGAGCAGTTCTTC. Its translation: CASSFGFGLAAIKGHNEQFF. This chain joins TRBV11-2 and TRBJ2-1, with TRBD2 matching over 10 bases. The J segment lost 5 bases and the V segment lost 3 bases, leaving 19 bases of the junction unmatched. Per the germline V gene, CDR1 is SGHAT and CDR2 is FQNNGV. This CDR3 comprises 20 residues.

This clonotype was seen a handful of times. The chain is built from TRBV9 and TRBJ1-3; D perhaps matches TRBD1 (5 bases). Germline V gene lookup returns CDR1 SGDLS and CDR2 YYNGEE. Trimming removed 3 bases from V and 4 bases from J, with 14 bases in between. The CDR3 is made up of 15 amino acids. The chain's CDR3 is CASSAETGSGNTIYF. CDR3 DNA: TGTGCCAGCAGCGCCGAAACAGGTTCCGGAAACACCATATATTTT. Supplemented by reference TRBV9 and TRBJ1-3, the full variable domain reads DSGVTQTPKHLITATGQRVTLRCSPRSGDLSVYWYQQSLDQGLQFLIQYYNGEERAKGNILERFSAQQFPDLHSELNLSSLELGDSALYFCASSAETGSGNTIYFGEGSWLTVV.

This clonotype was counted at least ten times. This chain links TRBV11-2 with TRBJ2-7; 11 bases agree with TRBD2. This CDR3 comprises 15 residues. J gave up 3 bases and V 1 base, and 2 bases lay outside the gene matches. Per the germline V gene, CDR1 is SGHAT and CDR2 is FQNNGV. CDR3 in DNA: TGTGCCAGCAGCTTAGCCGGGACTAGCGGCTACGAGCAGTACTTC. Translating it yields CASSLAGTSGYEQYF.

This clonotype has only a few counts. The chain employs TRBV19 and TRBJ1-1; D not certain. CDR3 length equals 12 residues. Germline V gene data show CDR1 as LNHDA and CDR2 as SQIVND (reference sequence). Deletions cut 4 bases from V and 3 bases from J, with 6 bases between. The CDR3 nucleotides are TGTGCCAGTAGTAAGGGTGACACTGAAGCTTTCTTT. It yields the protein CASSKGDTEAFF.

This clonotype was recorded a few times. The genes are TRBV12-3 or TRBV12-4 and TRBJ2-1; D perhaps matches TRBD2 (6 bases). The germline V and J ends were trimmed by 7 bases and 6 bases, with 10 bases remaining between them. The CDR3 is made up of 12 amino acids. This CDR3 reads CASTEGLNEQFF. In nucleotides, the CDR3 is TGTGCCAGCACGGAGGGCCTCAATGAGCAGTTCTTC.

This clonotype was observed at least ten times. This sequence joins TRBV29-1 and TRBJ2-7, with 8 bases aligning to TRBD1. The germline V gene encodes CDR1 SQVTM and CDR2 ANQGSEA. After removal of 6 bases from V and 6 bases from J, the junction contained 7 bases not matched to a gene. The length of the CDR3 is 12 residues. CDR3 in amino acids: CSVSATGGEQYF. The CDR3 nucleotides are TGCAGCGTCAGCGCCACAGGGGGCGAGCAGTACTTC.

This clonotype was observed many times. V usage is TRBV20-1 and J usage is TRBJ2-6; perhaps TRBD1 as D (5 bases). Germline-derived CDR1 and CDR2 are DFQATT and SNEGSKA (reference sequence). This CDR3 is 16 amino acids long. V lost 0 bases and J 0 bases, leaving 9 bases between the germline ends. CDR3 protein: CSARDPQGSGANVLTF. The CDR3 region has the DNA TGCAGTGCTAGAGATCCCCAGGGCTCTGGGGCCAACGTCCTGACTTTC.

The gene calls are TRBV7-9 and TRBJ2-7, with a tentative D call TRBD1 (6 bases). The CDR3 totals 13 residues. Germline CDR1 is SEHNR and CDR2 is FQNEAQ (reference sequence). Between the trimmed V and J ends, which lost 4 bases and 3 bases, there was a span of 10 bases. The CDR3 nucleotides are TGTGCCAGCAGCTATGGGACATACTACGAGCAGTACTTC. Translating gives CASSYGTYYEQYF.

The chain employs TRBV20-1 and TRBJ2-7; 8 bases map to TRBD2. Germline V CDR1 and CDR2: DFQATT, SNEGSKA (reference sequence). CDR3 size: 13 residues. Trimming cost V 0 bases and J 7 bases; bases outside gene matches: 5. CDR3 nucleotides: TGCAGTGCTAGAGATCAAGCGGGGGATGAGCAGTACTTC. Its protein is CSARDQAGDEQYF.

In this sample, this clonotype turned up many times. The rearrangement uses TRBV20-1 and TRBJ2-1; 8 nucleotides agree with TRBD2. This CDR3 has 14 amino acids. Unmatched junction bases numbered 4, after V lost 6 bases and J lost 0 bases. The germline V gene encodes CDR1 DFQATT and CDR2 SNEGSKA (reference sequence). The CDR3 protein is CSALAGNSYNEQFF. Written as DNA, the CDR3 is TGCAGTGCCTTAGCGGGAAACTCCTACAATGAGCAGTTCTTC.

This clonotype was observed once. Possible read error: a much larger clone is one base away. For the CDR3, the DNA is TGTGCCAGCAGCTCCGGGACACTCTGTGGCTACACCTTC. Encoded protein: CASSSGTLCGYTF. V and J are TRBV11-3 and TRBJ1-2; D is perhaps TRBD1 (6 bases). Germline V gene sequence: CDR1 SGHNT, CDR2 YENEEA. This CDR3 comprises 13 residues. V was cut by 4 bases and J by 7 bases, with 13 bases left in between.

This clonotype was counted ten times or more. The genes are TRBV7-8 and TRBJ1-4; D gene unclear. The CDR3 contains 13 residues. The germline gives CDR1 SGHVS, CDR2 FQNEAQ. V dropped 8 bases and J dropped 8 bases, with 15 bases sitting between them. The CDR3 protein is CASAAFEGEKLFF. As DNA, the CDR3 is TGTGCCAGCGCGGCCTTCGAAGGAGAAAAACTGTTTTTT.

This clonotype was seen repeatedly, ten times or more. The chain joins TRBV7-9 to TRBJ2-1, with D perhaps TRBD1 (6 bases). The CDR3 spans 15 residues. The ends were cut back, 5 bases at V and 6 bases at J, with 17 bases in the middle. CDR1 SEHNR and CDR2 FQNEAQ come from the germline V gene (reference sequence). CDR3 bases: TGTGCCAGCAGCCGCACAGGGCCTCGGGGCAATGAGCAGTTCTTC. It specifies CASSRTGPRGNEQFF.

This rearrangement joins TRBV2 to TRBJ1-6; D is uncertain. The CDR3 runs to 13 residues. V dropped 2 bases and J dropped 8 bases, with 7 bases sitting between them. Germline CDR1 SNHLY, CDR2 FYNNEI. The CDR3: CASSELTDSPLHF. The DNA of the CDR3 is TGTGCCAGCAGTGAACTGACGGATTCACCCCTCCACTTT.

This clonotype was observed a handful of times. The V call is TRBV20-1, the J call TRBJ1-6; perhaps TRBD1 as D (5 bases). V was clipped by 2 bases and J by 3 bases, with 11 bases between them. Germline V CDR1 and CDR2: DFQATT, SNEGSKA (reference sequence). The CDR3 has 15 residues. CDR3 region: CSARRQGGYNSPLHF. Written as DNA, the CDR3 is TGCAGTGCTAGAAGGCAGGGCGGCTATAATTCACCCCTCCACTTT.

V usage is TRBV5-5 and J usage is TRBJ2-1; TRBD2 agrees at 8 bases. V was pared by 0 bases and J by 3 bases, with 5 bases of the junction left unmatched. CDR3 size: 16 residues. In germline, CDR1 is SGHKS, CDR2 YYEKEE (reference sequence). CDR3 DNA sequence: TGTGCCAGCAGCTTGGTGGGAGCGGGGGACTACAATGAGCAGTTCTTC. It codes for CASSLVGAGDYNEQFF.

In its sample, this clonotype was seen many times. The CDR3 sequence: CASSYFEFYEQYF. Written as DNA, the CDR3 is TGTGCCAGCAGTTACTTCGAATTCTACGAGCAGTACTTC. V gene TRBV6-5 combines with J gene TRBJ2-7; D is undetermined. V shed 1 base and J shed 3 bases, with 7 bases lying between them. Germline CDR1 MNHEY, CDR2 SVGAGI. This CDR3 spans 13 amino acids.

This clonotype was observed a handful of times. The chain recombines TRBV12-3 or TRBV12-4 with TRBJ2-3; tentatively, D is TRBD2 (5 bases). The CDR3 length is 13 residues. V lost 4 bases to trimming and J lost 4 bases, with 9 bases between them. The CDR3 nucleotides read TGTGCCAGCAGTTCCATTAGCGCAGATACGCAGTATTTT. It encodes CASSSISADTQYF.

This clonotype was counted ten times or more. V usage is TRBV28 and J usage is TRBJ1-5; 9 nucleotides line up with TRBD1. The trim removed 1 base at V and 5 bases at J, leaving 0 bases unmatched. Germline CDR1 MDHEN, CDR2 SYDVKM. This CDR3 comprises 14 residues. In DNA form, the CDR3 reads TGTGCCAGCAGTTTATACAGGGGGCATCAGCCCCAGCATTTT. Amino acid sequence: CASSLYRGHQPQHF.

This clonotype was counted between two and nine times. This may stem from a read error, because a much larger clone lies one nucleotide away. The conserved closing phenylalanine or tryptophan is absent in this CDR3, likely reflecting a read error. The chain recombines TRBV30 with TRBJ2-2; D remains ambiguous. The germline gives CDR1 GTSNPN, CDR2 SVGIG (reference sequence). The germline V and J ends were trimmed by 3 bases and 6 bases, with 5 bases remaining between them. The CDR3 runs 11 residues. In nucleotides, the CDR3 is TGTGCCTGGAGATTTTCCGGGGAGCTGTTTTCT. Translated: CAWRFSGELFS.

This clonotype was counted many times. The gene calls are TRBV15 and TRBJ2-2; 7 bases align to TRBD1. Germline assignment: CDR1 LNHNV and CDR2 YYDKDF (reference sequence). V lost 8 bases and J lost 4; bases outside the gene matches: 1. CDR3 length: 12 amino acids. CDR3 nucleotides: TGTGCCACCGGGGACAGCACCGGGGAGCTGTTTTTT. Its translation: CATGDSTGELFF.

There are many counts of this clonotype. V usage is TRBV5-5 and J usage is TRBJ2-5; maybe TRBD2 (5 bases). There are 14 residues in the CDR3. The V end lost 4 bases, the J end lost 7 bases, and 17 bases lay between the germline ends. The germline V gene has CDR1 SGHKS and CDR2 YYEKEE (reference sequence). CDR3 loop: CASSPEGARMTQYF. The DNA for the CDR3 is TGTGCCAGCAGCCCCGAGGGCGCAAGGATGACCCAGTACTTC.

This clonotype was found many times. CDR3 sequence: CASSPRISNTGELFF. In nucleotides, the CDR3 is TGTGCCAGCAGCCCGAGGATTTCGAACACCGGGGAGCTGTTTTTT. The J gene is TRBJ2-2, the V gene TRBV9; D gene ambiguous. The germline V gene has CDR1 SGDLS and CDR2 YYNGEE. This CDR3 is 15 amino acids long. V lost 4 bases and J 0 bases, leaving 10 bases between the germline ends.